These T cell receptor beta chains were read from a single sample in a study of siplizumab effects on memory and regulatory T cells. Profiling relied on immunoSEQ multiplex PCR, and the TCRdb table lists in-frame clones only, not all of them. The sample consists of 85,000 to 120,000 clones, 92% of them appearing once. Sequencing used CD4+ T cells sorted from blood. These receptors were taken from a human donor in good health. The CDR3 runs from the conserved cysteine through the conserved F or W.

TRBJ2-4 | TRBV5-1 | CASSLELTRRGIQYF
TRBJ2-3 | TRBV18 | CASSPTSLAGRTDTQYF
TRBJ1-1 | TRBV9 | CASSVVGGASEAFF
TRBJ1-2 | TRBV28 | CASSSRQAMVAGYTF
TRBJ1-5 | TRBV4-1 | CASSQGVGRGRGNSNQPQHF
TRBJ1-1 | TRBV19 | CASSTTYRSLGTEAFF
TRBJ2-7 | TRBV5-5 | CASSQRSGTGGQGEQYF
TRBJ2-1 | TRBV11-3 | CASSSRTSRSSYNEQFF
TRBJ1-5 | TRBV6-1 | CASSGRDRGRQPQHF
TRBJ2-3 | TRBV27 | CATGRMIEYF
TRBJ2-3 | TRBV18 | CASSPKDKSTDTQYF
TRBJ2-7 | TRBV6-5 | CASRPGTRASYEQYF
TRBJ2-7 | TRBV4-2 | CASSHQGSSSYEQYF
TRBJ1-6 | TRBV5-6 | CASSLFIGTGGSPLHF
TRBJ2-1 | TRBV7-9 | CASSLAFDYEQFF
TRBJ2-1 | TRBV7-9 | CASSLASTGSNEQFF
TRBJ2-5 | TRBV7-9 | CASSYPGGQETQYF
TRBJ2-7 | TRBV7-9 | CASSLVGRTDEQYF
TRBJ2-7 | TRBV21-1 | CASGPTGPSSYEQYF
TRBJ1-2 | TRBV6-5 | CASSYEGPIGYTF
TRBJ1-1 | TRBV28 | CASSRMNTEAFF
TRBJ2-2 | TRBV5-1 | CASSLTDRFTGELFF
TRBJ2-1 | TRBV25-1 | CASSATSKFDEQFF
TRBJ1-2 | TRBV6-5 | CASSYDSTAAWGYTF
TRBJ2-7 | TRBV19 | CASSAVGDRGRREQYF
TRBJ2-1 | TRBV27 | CASSRTSGSINEQFF
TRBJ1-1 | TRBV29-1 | CSVDGSRVNTEAFF
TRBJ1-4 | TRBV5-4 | CASSLATRQGNEKLFF
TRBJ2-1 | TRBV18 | CASSLLDRGGEQFF
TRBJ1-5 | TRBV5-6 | CASSLQGVWQPQHF
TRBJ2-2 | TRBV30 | CAWSRGTPGELFF
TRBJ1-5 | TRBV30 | CAWRRDGSNQPQHF
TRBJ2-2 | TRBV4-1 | CASSQDNNWNTGELFF
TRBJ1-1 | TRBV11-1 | CASSLFVSGKRANTEAFF
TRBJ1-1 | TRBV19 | CASSILGITEAFF
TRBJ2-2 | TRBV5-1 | CASSFGGTGELFF
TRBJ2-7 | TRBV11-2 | CASSFGQGGTFHEQYF
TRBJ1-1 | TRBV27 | CASRTGTLNTEAFF
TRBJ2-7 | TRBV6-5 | CASRMYGFGEQYF
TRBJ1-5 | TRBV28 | CASMVLDQPQHF
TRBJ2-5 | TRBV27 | CASSSHPKRSQETQYF
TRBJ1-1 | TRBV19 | CASSMGQGNTEAFF